The T cell receptor (beta chain) described here comes from a study of tumor-infiltrating lymphocytes in primary liver carcinoma. Looking at the study overall: Samples gave roughly 3.65 to 8 million productive TCRbeta reads, similar across tissue types.

CDR3 size: 13 residues. Trimming stripped 7 bases from V and 1 base from J, with 10 bases between. Germline CDR1 reads MDHEN; CDR2 reads SYDVKM. Priming with a constant-region primer yielded TCR beta cDNA from about 500 ng total RNA. Libraries covering TCR beta were generated through three nested multiplex PCR rounds (using a slightly modified ARM-PCR). Running around 10 cycles apiece, the first two PCR rounds relied on TRBV1-TRBV30 forward primers together with a C-beta reverse primer. A single record per CDR3 protein comes from TCRdb applying MiXCR to the multiplex PCR reads. The sample includes roughly 180,000 distinct CDR3 sequences, 60% of them seen just once. Study results and limitations: Tumor-blood pairs (like tumor-adjacent pairs) overlapped less than tumor region pairs did. Blood's top-250-clone fraction was significantly lower than that of tumors (p = 0.039).

On this clonotype itself: The antigen remains undetermined.

The researchers obtained blood RNA from unsorted whole blood and also extracted germline DNA. In advance of surgery, 3 to 4.5 milliliters of peripheral blood were collected. This TCR came from a middle-aged man with primary liver carcinoma and hepatitis B virus infection. Material for sequencing was peripheral blood. The chain has TRBV28 and TRBJ1-1; D call uncertain. Written as DNA, the CDR3 is TGTGCCAGCACTCGTCCGGGGAACACTGAAGCTTTCTTT. Translating it yields CASTRPGNTEAFF.